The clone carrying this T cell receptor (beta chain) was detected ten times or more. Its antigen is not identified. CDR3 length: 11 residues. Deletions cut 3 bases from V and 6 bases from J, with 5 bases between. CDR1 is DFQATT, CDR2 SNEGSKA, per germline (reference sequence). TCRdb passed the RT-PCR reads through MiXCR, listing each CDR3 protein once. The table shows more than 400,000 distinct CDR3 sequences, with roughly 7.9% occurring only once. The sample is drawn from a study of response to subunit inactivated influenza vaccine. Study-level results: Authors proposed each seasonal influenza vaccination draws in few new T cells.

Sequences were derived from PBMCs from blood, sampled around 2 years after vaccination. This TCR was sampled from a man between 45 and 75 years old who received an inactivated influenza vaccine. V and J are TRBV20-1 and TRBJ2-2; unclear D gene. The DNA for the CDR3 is TGCAGTGCTAGTATGCCCGGGGAGCTGTTTTTT. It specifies CSASMPGELFF.